The rows below give T cell receptor beta chains drawn from one sample of a study of blood T cell repertoires in COVID-19. Only in-frame clones appear in the TCRdb table, and some are missing; sequencing was by immunoSEQ multiplex PCR. The top ten clones hold around 2.1% of a sample with 240,000 or so clones, more than 70% of them seen once. The specimen was PBMCs or T cells enriched from blood (not recorded which). Receptors originate from a woman aged 45-65 years who had recovered from COVID-19. The conserved cysteine and the conserved F or W are not part of the CDR3 here.

V	J	CDR3
TRBV9	TRBJ1-2	ASSRQGSYGYT
TRBV3-1/TRBV3-2	TRBJ1-3	ASSRLWDRGSGNTIY
TRBV29-1	TRBJ1-3	SVEGTGGFGNTIY
TRBV7-2	TRBJ1-5	ASSLDRERNQPQH
TRBV10-1	TRBJ2-3	ASRAKREGPADTQY
TRBV9	TRBJ1-2	ASSVVANNYGYT
TRBV28	TRBJ1-5	ASRPTPLYRPQH
TRBV6-5	TRBJ1-1	ASSRWGVNTEAF
TRBV5-4	TRBJ2-3	ASSLEGLAGGQDGDTQY
TRBV5-1	TRBJ2-3	ASSLERAVTDTQY
TRBV7-6	TRBJ2-1	ASSSSGSSSYNEQF
TRBV5-5	TRBJ1-3	ASSQAVGGNTIY
TRBV15	TRBJ1-2	ATSRDSRYGYT
TRBV5-1	TRBJ1-2	ASSLDGGSYGYT
TRBV11-3	TRBJ1-1	ASSFRGRVSRNTEAF
TRBV18	TRBJ1-2	ASSPPSGAGYT
TRBV19	TRBJ2-7	ASSIGGGFSYEQY
TRBV29-1	TRBJ2-7	SARTGRAYEQY
TRBV29-1	TRBJ2-7	SVDTGGNYEQY
TRBV27	TRBJ2-2	ASSLNTGELF
TRBV7-8	TRBJ2-5	ASSTGRGGPRETQY
TRBV7-9	TRBJ2-7	ASSSAGGEQY
TRBV18	TRBJ1-1	ASSPVGAPTTEAF
TRBV6-2/TRBV6-3	TRBJ1-2	ASSYSRGKGYT
TRBV24-1	TRBJ2-3	ATSDTRLAGGVTDTQY
TRBV12-5	TRBJ2-1	ASGPPVSAYNEQF
TRBV4-1	TRBJ2-6	ASTKETATSGANVLT
TRBV28	TRBJ2-7	ASSPSRKGARYEQY
TRBV4-1	TRBJ2-4	ASSQWTGKNIQY
TRBV2	TRBJ2-1	ASSAHQGLHEQF
TRBV11-3	TRBJ2-5	ASSRNRGNVETQY
TRBV11-2	TRBJ2-7	ASSLDSLSREQY
TRBV7-3	TRBJ2-1	ASSLGLRSSSYNEQF
TRBV5-1	TRBJ1-1	ASSSTGGLGEAF
TRBV7-9	TRBJ2-7	ASSLYPTYEQY
TRBV2	TRBJ2-4	ATIGSRGIAKNIQY
TRBV5-1	TRBJ2-3	ASSLGGSSDTQY
TRBV7-3	TRBJ1-2	ASSLRGTESYT
TRBV7-6	TRBJ1-6	ASSFQGNSPLH
TRBV30	TRBJ2-1	AWSVRYSGSRYNEQF
TRBV5-1	TRBJ1-2	ASSLAGPGLPD
TRBV24-1	TRBJ2-2	ATSDNDRGNTGELF